Sequencing of this T cell receptor (beta chain) was carried out in a study of yellow fever vaccine responses in identical twins. General study results and limits: Reportedly, twins showed a vaccine T cell response that looked partly convergent and partly personalized.

Note on this clonotype: Its target is not known.

TCRdb re-called the RT-PCR reads through MiXCR, storing one row per CDR3 protein. In the table there are 3,000 to 4,000 distinct CDR3 sequences, roughly 70% of which are singletons. Trimming cost V 1 base and J 9 bases, with 9 bases left between them. CDR3 length equals 13 residues. Germline V gene lookup returns CDR1 KGHDR and CDR2 SFDVKD. This TCR was recovered from a woman aged 18-29 years who received the yellow fever vaccine. The rearrangement joins TRBV24-1 to TRBJ2-1; a weak D match, TRBD2 (5 bases). The specimen was T cells from blood (PBMCs), unsorted or a sorted subset (not recorded which), collected before or after yellow fever vaccination (not recorded which). The DNA of the CDR3 is TGTGCCACCAGTGATTTCGTGGCGGGTGAGCAGTTCTTC. This sequence encodes CATSDFVAGEQFF.